The 8 T cell receptor beta chains below were found in one sample sequenced in a study of radiation and T cells in renal cell carcinoma. The method was immunoSEQ multiplex PCR; TCRdb's version includes in-frame clones alone and lacks a portion of them. The sample gives just under 80,000 clones, about 86% of which show up once; more than 20% is in the top ten. Time point described: blood 2 weeks post-SBRT. Treatment given: 15 Gy SBRT to primary tumor, nephrectomy 4 weeks later. Sequenced here: blood, sampled from a patient whose treatment included radiotherapy and nephrectomy. These receptors were collected from a woman aged 45 to 65 with renal cell carcinoma.

The chain recombines TRBV4-3 with TRBJ1-2, with TRBD1 as a possible D gene (6 bases). This CDR3 is built from 13 residues. The V gene's germline CDR1 is LGHNA and CDR2 YSLEER. V lost 8 bases to trimming and J lost 6 bases, with 16 bases between them. CDR3 DNA sequence: TGCGCCAGCGCGCGGACAGTTGAGGATGGCTACACCTTC. This translates into CASARTVEDGYTF.

V gene TRBV2 combines with J gene TRBJ2-1; 8 positions match TRBD2. V dropped 2 bases and J dropped 6; count of bases not matched to a gene: 12. The CDR3 sequence is 17 residues long. CDR1 SNHLY and CDR2 FYNNEI come from the germline V gene. This CDR3 reads CASSERKFSGESNEQFF. The CDR3, as DNA: TGTGCCAGCAGTGAACGGAAATTTAGCGGGGAGTCCAATGAGCAGTTCTTC.

The gene calls are TRBV5-1 and TRBJ1-1, with a possible D match to TRBD1 (6 bases). The germline V and J ends were trimmed by 0 bases and 11 bases, with 17 bases remaining between them. In germline, CDR1 is SGHRS, CDR2 YFSETQ. The CDR3 sequence is 14 residues long. CDR3 protein: CASSLAGHETFAFF. CDR3 nucleotides: TGCGCCAGCAGCTTGGCGGGACACGAAACTTTTGCTTTCTTT.

The gene calls are TRBV6-5 and TRBJ1-2, with D unclear. The CDR3 loop spans 14 amino acids. The V end lost 2 bases, the J end lost 0 bases, and 7 bases lay between the germline ends. The germline CDR1 and CDR2 sequences are MNHEY and SVGAGI. For the CDR3, the DNA is TGTGCCAGCAGTTACAGCAACTCTAACTATGGCTACACCTTC. Translating it yields CASSYSNSNYGYTF.

The CDR3 spells CASSQGGGAQSYEQYF. CDR3 coding DNA: TGCGCCAGCAGCCAAGGAGGCGGGGCCCAGTCCTACGAGCAGTACTTC. The chain carries TRBV4-1 and TRBJ2-7, with D tentatively TRBD2 (6 bases). This CDR3 spans 16 amino acids. The germline V gene encodes CDR1 MGHRA and CDR2 YSYEKL. The germline V and J ends were trimmed by 1 base and 1 base, with 14 bases remaining between them.

This chain uses TRBV5-1 with TRBJ2-7; 9 bases match TRBD2. V lost 3 bases, J lost 7 bases, and 11 bases stayed unmatched. Germline V gene lookup returns CDR1 SGHRS and CDR2 YFSETQ. The CDR3 contains 15 residues. Here the CDR3 reads CASSSTGTSRGEQYF. The CDR3 coding sequence is TGCGCCAGCAGCTCCACCGGGACTAGCCGTGGTGAGCAGTACTTC.

The chain recombines TRBV12-2 with TRBJ2-1; the D call of TRBD2 is as the table states it, not checked on the DNA. TRBV12-2 constitutes a pseudogene. The CDR3 has 16 residues. CDR3 sequence: CASRTLVCGRHNEQFF. For the CDR3, the DNA is TGTGCAAGTCGCACCCTAGTCTGCGGGCGGCACAATGAGCAGTTCTTC.

The rearrangement uses TRBV6-5 and TRBJ2-1; D perhaps matches TRBD1 (5 bases). V dropped 4 bases and J dropped 0 bases, with 10 bases sitting between them. Per the germline V gene, CDR1 is MNHEY and CDR2 is SVGAGI. The CDR3 has 15 residues. The CDR3 here is CASSSPQGSYNEQFF. CDR3 coding DNA: TGTGCCAGCAGTTCCCCGCAGGGCTCCTACAATGAGCAGTTCTTC.